The 7 T cell receptor beta chains below come from one sample, sequenced in a study of blood T cell repertoires in COVID-19. Clones were sequenced by immunoSEQ multiplex PCR, and TCRdb holds only the in-frame ones, with some missing. Of about 280,000 clones listed, roughly 85% were seen once; the top ten hold around 2.3%. Sequencing was performed on PBMCs or T cells enriched from blood (not recorded which). The receptor source for this set is a woman in her forties or fifties who had recovered from COVID-19.

CDR3 region: CASSLGSNTEAFF. The CDR3 DNA reads TGTGCCAGCAGCCTAGGGAGCAACACTGAAGCTTTCTTT. The chain links TRBV5-4 to TRBJ1-1, with D uncertain. V lost 4 bases and J 2 bases, leaving 9 bases between the germline ends. Germline values: CDR1 SGHNT, CDR2 YYREEE (reference sequence). There are 13 residues in the CDR3.

This chain connects TRBV6-5 to TRBJ1-2; tentative D call: TRBD1 (5 bases). Germline V gives CDR1 MNHEY, CDR2 SVGAGI. The length of the CDR3 is 12 residues. V was trimmed by 2 bases and J by 7 bases, leaving 8 bases between them. CDR3 residues: CASSYDRRGYTF. The CDR3 nucleotides are TGTGCCAGCAGTTACGACAGACGTGGCTACACCTTC.

As to this clone: Additional DNA sequences in this sample encode the identical CDR3. The V and J genes are TRBV7-3 and TRBJ2-2; D is perhaps TRBD1 (6 bases). There are 13 residues in the CDR3. V was trimmed by 5 bases and J by 5 bases, leaving 9 bases between them. Germline assignment: CDR1 SGHTA and CDR2 FQGTGA. The DNA for the CDR3 is TGTGCCAGCAGCCTGCAGGGGACCGGGGAGCTGTTTTTT. Amino acid sequence: CASSLQGTGELFF.

This chain uses TRBV9 with TRBJ2-3; D call uncertain. Germline lookup yields CDR1 SGDLS and CDR2 YYNGEE. The CDR3 contains 15 residues. Trimming cost V 3 bases and J 5 bases, with 16 bases left between them. The CDR3 region has the DNA TGTGCCAGCAGCGAGTCTCCCCTGCAGGAAGATACGCAGTATTTT. Its protein product is CASSESPLQEDTQYF. The full variable domain, in which reference TRBV9 and TRBJ2-3 provide the parts outside the CDR3, is DSGVTQTPKHLITATGQRVTLRCSPRSGDLSVYWYQQSLDQGLQFLIQYYNGEERAKGNILERFSAQQFPDLHSELNLSSLELGDSALYFCASSESPLQEDTQYFGPGTRLTVL.

The CDR3 sequence: CASSQDPGVGYNEQFF. Here the CDR3 DNA reads TGTGCCAGCAGCCAAGATCCCGGGGTCGGCTACAATGAGCAGTTCTTC. V is TRBV3-1 (or the pseudogene TRBV3-2) and J is TRBJ2-1, with D perhaps TRBD2 (5 bases). Per germline, CDR1 LGHDT and CDR2 YNNKEL (reference sequence). Trimming removed 0 bases at V and 3 bases at J, with 12 bases between. The CDR3 extends over 16 amino acids.

The chain has TRBV6-5 and TRBJ1-3; maybe TRBD1 (5 bases). V was clipped by 6 bases and J by 0 bases, with 12 bases between them. The germline V gene encodes CDR1 MNHEY and CDR2 SVGAGI. This CDR3 is built from 15 residues. CDR3 sequence (DNA): TGTGCCAGCAGCTCCGACAGATTCTCTGGAAACACCATATATTTT. This codes for CASSSDRFSGNTIYF.

The chain is built from TRBV30 and TRBJ1-4; 7 positions match TRBD1. After removal of 1 base from V and 6 bases from J, the junction contained 5 bases not matched to a gene. Per the germline V gene, CDR1 is GTSNPN and CDR2 is SVGIG (reference sequence). The CDR3 consists of 14 residues. CDR3 amino acids: CAWSAGTEYEKLFF. CDR3 nucleotides: TGTGCCTGGAGTGCCGGGACAGAATATGAAAAACTGTTTTTT.